These T cell receptor beta chains were read from a single sample in a study of cytomegalovirus exposure and HLA in healthy donors. Assay used: immunoSEQ multiplex PCR; TCRdb lists only in-frame clones, some missing. This table holds about 150,000 clones, less than 80% found once. The sequenced material came from PBMCs. The receptor source for this set is a female donor in good health and CMV-seropositive. CDR3s include the opening cysteine and the closing phenylalanine or tryptophan. The D gene is left open where the match is weak. The size field is filled for only some rows; it gives once, few, many or a size class.

j_call v_call d_call clone_size cdr3_nt cdr3_aa
TRBJ2-1 TRBV2 - once TGTGCCAGCATTAGGGGCACTTACAATGAGCAGTTCTTC CASIRGTYNEQFF
TRBJ1-3 TRBV12-5 - - TGTGCTAGTGGTTTCCTACCCCGACAAGACGGCTCTGGAAACACCATATATTTT CASGFLPRQDGSGNTIYF
TRBJ2-7 TRBV28 - - TGTGCCAGCTTCACCGGGGGGCGTTACGAGCAGTACTTC CASFTGGRYEQYF
TRBJ2-7 TRBV30 - few TGTGCCTGGAGTGGGGGGCCAAATTCCTACGAGCAGTACTTC CAWSGGPNSYEQYF
TRBJ1-2 TRBV28 - - TGTGCCAGCAGAAGACAGACAGGATCCCTTGGCTACACCTTC CASRRQTGSLGYTF
TRBJ1-1 TRBV7-9 - - TGTGCCAGCAGCTTAAGGGGAAGGAACACTGAAGCTTTCTTT CASSLRGRNTEAFF
TRBJ1-4 TRBV18 TRBD1 - TGTGCCAGCTCACCACGGACAGGGAGTGAAAAACTGTTTTTT CASSPRTGSEKLFF
TRBJ2-7 TRBV5-1 TRBD2 - TGCGCCAGCAGCGGGGGGGGTGGGATCTACGAGCAGTACTTC CASSGGGGIYEQYF
TRBJ1-1 TRBV30 - - TGTGCCTGGATGGACTATAGAGCTTTCTTT CAWMDYRAFF
TRBJ2-1 TRBV30 TRBD2 once TGTGCCTGGGAACCGGGACTAGCGGGAGGCCATCAGTTCTTC CAWEPGLAGGHQFF
TRBJ2-3 TRBV30 - - TGTGCCTGGAGTTTAAAGAGGCATACGCAGTATTTT CAWSLKRHTQYF
TRBJ2-7 TRBV7-2 TRBD2 - TGTGCCAGCAGCCCGGGGACTAGCGGGAGATGGTACGAGCAGTACTTC CASSPGTSGRWYEQYF
TRBJ1-6 TRBV5-4 - - TGTGCCAGCAGCTTGTCGGGAGTTGATTCACCCCTCCACTTT CASSLSGVDSPLHF
TRBJ1-4 TRBV5-1 - - TGCGCCAGCAGCTTGGCGGCAGGCCTAAATGAAAAACTGTTTTTT CASSLAAGLNEKLFF
TRBJ1-5 TRBV19 TRBD1 - TGTGCCACGGCAGGGACAGGGGGTTGGAATCAGCCCCAGCATTTT CATAGTGGWNQPQHF
TRBJ2-6 TRBV5-4 - few TGTGCCAGCAGGGATGGACTGCGAGGGCCTCCTGGGGCCAACGTCCTGACTTTC CASRDGLRGPPGANVLTF
TRBJ1-4 TRBV20-1 - - TGCAGTGCTCACCGGGAGGAAAAACTGTTTTTT CSAHREEKLFF
TRBJ2-3 TRBV2 TRBD1 - TGTGCCAGCAGTGAAGCTACGGTAACAGGGGGCAAAAGAGATACGCAGTATTTT CASSEATVTGGKRDTQYF
TRBJ1-3 TRBV5-1 - - TGCGCCAGCAGCTTGATCCCAGGGATTCCCTCTGGAAACACCATATATTTT CASSLIPGIPSGNTIYF
TRBJ1-6 TRBV13 - - TGTGCCAGCAGCCCGGACAGTAGTGGCTCACCCCTCCACTTT CASSPDSSGSPLHF
TRBJ2-6 TRBV27 TRBD2 - TGTGCCAGCAGCCGGGGGGTTAGCTCTGGGGCCAACGTCCTGACTTTC CASSRGVSSGANVLTF
TRBJ2-5 TRBV28 - once TGTGCCACCACAACTAGACAAGAGACCCAGTACTTC CATTTRQETQYF
TRBJ1-2 TRBV5-4 - - TGTGCCAGCAGCCTAGGAGGGGATAACTATGGCTACACCTTC CASSLGGDNYGYTF
TRBJ2-3 TRBV5-1 TRBD1 - TGCGCCAGCAGTGGGACAGGGATTAGCACAGATACGCAGTATTTT CASSGTGISTDTQYF
TRBJ2-2 TRBV5-1 - - TGCGCCAGCAGCTTGTGGGGCAGCAACACCGGGGAGCTGTTTTTT CASSLWGSNTGELFF
TRBJ2-4 TRBV27 - few TGTGCCAGCAGTTTCGGACAGCCCTCCAAAAACATTCAGTACTTC CASSFGQPSKNIQYF